This record concerns one T cell receptor (beta chain) sequence. As yet, its antigen is unknown. CDR1 and CDR2 (germline): MDHEN, SYDVKM. The V end was cut by 3 bases, the J end by 2 bases, with 17 bases between. This CDR3 comprises 16 residues. The sample originates from a study of cytomegalovirus exposure and HLA in healthy donors. 60 Vbeta and 13 Jbeta primers were used in PCR. Authors' processing steps: A later analysis tallied approximately 78 million unique TCR beta chains, about 11 million of them shared. Assay used: immunoSEQ multiplex PCR; TCRdb lists only in-frame clones, some missing. V and J calls plus clone size are reproduced from that table; the DNA served to infer D and trimming. With roughly 69,000 clones in the sample, the ten largest clones hold approximately 1.8%. Notes on the study in general: It was in a later analysis that TCR association rates were seen to vary by HLA locus, highest for DRB1 and lowest for HLA-C. Some TCR beta chains (about 170 of them) were listed as cytomegalovirus-associated.

The sequence derives from a woman in her twenties or thirties in good health and CMV-seronegative. The sample comprised PBMCs. The chain employs TRBV28 and TRBJ2-7; D perhaps matches TRBD1 (6 bases). CDR3 amino acids: CASSFPQGKGPYEQYF. Written as DNA, the CDR3 is TGTGCCAGCAGTTTCCCCCAGGGGAAAGGGCCCTACGAGCAGTACTTC.